What follows describes a single T cell receptor (beta chain). The germline gives CDR1 KGHSH, CDR2 LQKENI. The CDR3 contains 11 residues. Trimming took off 4 bases at V and 7 bases at J, with 5 bases between the two ends. This sample stems from a study of control samples from healthy donors and cancer patients. Here immunoSEQ multiplex PCR was the method, and the copy in TCRdb shows in-frame clones only, minus some. The data hold 70,000 or so clones, with 85% to 95% observed a single time. The source material was blood. This TCR was sampled from a woman between 40 and 55 years old in good health. This chain joins TRBV18 and TRBJ2-1; D call uncertain. CDR3 nucleotide sequence: TGTGCCAGCTCACTCAGTAATGAGCAGTTCTTC. This codes for CASSLSNEQFF.